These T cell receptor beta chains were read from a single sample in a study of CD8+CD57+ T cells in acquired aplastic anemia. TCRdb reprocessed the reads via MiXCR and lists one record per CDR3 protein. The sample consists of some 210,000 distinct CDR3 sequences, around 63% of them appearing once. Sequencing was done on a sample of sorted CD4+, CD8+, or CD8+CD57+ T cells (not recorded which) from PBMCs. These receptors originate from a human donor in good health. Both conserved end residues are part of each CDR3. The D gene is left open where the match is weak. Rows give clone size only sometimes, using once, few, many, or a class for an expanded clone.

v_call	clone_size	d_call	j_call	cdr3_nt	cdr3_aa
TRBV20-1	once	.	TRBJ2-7	TGCAGTGCTAGAGATTTTCCCGAGCAGTACTTC	CSARDFPEQYF
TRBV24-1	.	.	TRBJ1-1	TGTGCCACAAGGAGCTCTGGGGACACTGAAGCTTTCTTT	CATRSSGDTEAFF
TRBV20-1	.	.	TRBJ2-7	TGCAGTGCTAGGAGGACACCTCGGCTCTACGAGCAGTACTTC	CSARRTPRLYEQYF
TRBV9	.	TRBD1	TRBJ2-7	TGTGCCAGCAGCGACCGGGACAGGGACGACGAGCAGTACTTC	CASSDRDRDDEQYF
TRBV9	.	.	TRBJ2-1	TGTGCCAGCAGCTACGACAGTGCTAGCACAGATACGCAGTTCTTC	CASSYDSASTDTQFF
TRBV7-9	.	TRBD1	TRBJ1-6	TGTGCCAGCACCCCAACGCCCGGGACAGGAGTAAATTCACCCCTCCACTTT	CASTPTPGTGVNSPLHF
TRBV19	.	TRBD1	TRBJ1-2	TGTGCCAGTAGTATCCAAGACAAGACAGGGAGAACTGGCTACACCTTC	CASSIQDKTGRTGYTF
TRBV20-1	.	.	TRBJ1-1	TGCAGTGCTAGTCGCCGATCATCCCACGTGAACACTGAAGCTTTCTTT	CSASRRSSHVNTEAFF
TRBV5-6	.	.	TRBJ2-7	TGTGCCAGCAGCTTGGCCGCGGGGGAGCAGTACTTC	CASSLAAGEQYF
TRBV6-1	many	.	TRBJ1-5	TGTGCCAGCAGTGAAGCGGAGGGTGGTCAGCCCCAGCATTTT	CASSEAEGGQPQHF
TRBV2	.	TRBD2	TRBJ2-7	TGTGCCAGCAGGGAAAGCGGGATCCCTTACGAGCAGTACTTC	CASRESGIPYEQYF
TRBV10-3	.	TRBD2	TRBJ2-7	TGTGCCATCAGCGCGGGGGACCGGCAGGAGCAGTACTTC	CAISAGDRQEQYF
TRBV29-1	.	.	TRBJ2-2	TGCAGCACGCGAGGCAAAGGAGGGGGGGGCGGGGAGCTGTTTTTT	CSTRGKGGGGGELFF
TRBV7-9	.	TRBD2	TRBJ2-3	TGTGCCAGCAGCTTGGGACTAGCGGACTCCACGGATACGCAGTATTTT	CASSLGLADSTDTQYF
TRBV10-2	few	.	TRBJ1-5	TGCGCCAGCACCTCGGGTCGGAGGTATCAGCCCCAGCATTTT	CASTSGRRYQPQHF
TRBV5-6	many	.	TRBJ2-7	TGTGCCAGCAGCTCTTCCTCATCCTACGAGCAGTACTTC	CASSSSSSYEQYF
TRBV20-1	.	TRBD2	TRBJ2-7	TGCAGTCTCAAGGCGGGAGTTGACGAGCAGTACTTC	CSLKAGVDEQYF
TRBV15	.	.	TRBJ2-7	TGTGCCACCAGCAGAGGGTTACAGGGCTCCTACGAGCAGTACTTC	CATSRGLQGSYEQYF
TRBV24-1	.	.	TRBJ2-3	TGTGCCACCAGTGATCCCGGTAGTCCGGTAGATACGCAGTATTTT	CATSDPGSPVDTQYF
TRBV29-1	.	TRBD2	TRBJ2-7	TGCAGCGTCGCTAGTTACCTCCGGGGGGAAGAGCAGTACTTC	CSVASYLRGEEQYF
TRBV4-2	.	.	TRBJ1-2	TGTGCCAGCAGCCAAGATCAGGGGAGCTATGGCTACACCTTC	CASSQDQGSYGYTF
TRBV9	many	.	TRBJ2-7	TGTGCCAGCAGCGTAGGCGTAAGTCCCGAGCAGTACTTC	CASSVGVSPEQYF